This T cell receptor (beta chain) came from a study of response to subunit inactivated influenza vaccine. Study-wide results and caveats: It was suggested by the authors that few new T cells are recruited by each seasonal influenza vaccination.

This clonotype was counted only a few times. As yet, its antigen is unknown. The CDR3 is 12 amino acids. The germline V and J ends were trimmed by 4 bases and 5 bases, with 10 bases remaining between them. Germline V gives CDR1 SGDLS, CDR2 YYNGEE. TCRdb processed the RT-PCR reads anew with MiXCR; each CDR3 protein has one entry. The sample comprises about 170,000 distinct CDR3 sequences, around a tenth of which are singletons, and roughly a third rests with the top ten. V usage is TRBV9 and J usage is TRBJ2-7; D unclear. This TCR came from a man between 50 and 70 years old who received an inactivated influenza vaccine. Sequenced here: CD8+ T cells sorted from PBMCs, sampled about 23 months after vaccination. The CDR3, as DNA: TGTGCCAGCAGCACAGATGAAAACGAGCAGTACTTC. Protein: CASSTDENEQYF. Full variable domain (outside the CDR3, taken from reference TRBV9 and TRBJ2-7): DSGVTQTPKHLITATGQRVTLRCSPRSGDLSVYWYQQSLDQGLQFLIQYYNGEERAKGNILERFSAQQFPDLHSELNLSSLELGDSALYFCASSTDENEQYFGPGTRLTVT.